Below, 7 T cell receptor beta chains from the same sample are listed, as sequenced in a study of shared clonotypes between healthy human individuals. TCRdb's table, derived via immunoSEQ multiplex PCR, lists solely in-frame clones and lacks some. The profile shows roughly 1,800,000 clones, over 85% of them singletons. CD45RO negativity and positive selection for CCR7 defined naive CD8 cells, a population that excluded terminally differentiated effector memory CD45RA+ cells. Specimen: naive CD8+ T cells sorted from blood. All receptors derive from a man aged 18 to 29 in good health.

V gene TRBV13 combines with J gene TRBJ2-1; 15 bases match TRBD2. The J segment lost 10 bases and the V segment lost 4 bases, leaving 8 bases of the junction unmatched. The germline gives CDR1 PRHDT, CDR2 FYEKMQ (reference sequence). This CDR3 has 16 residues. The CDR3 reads CASSYGLAGGPREQFF. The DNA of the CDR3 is TGTGCCAGCAGCTACGGACTAGCGGGGGGGCCTAGGGAGCAGTTCTTC. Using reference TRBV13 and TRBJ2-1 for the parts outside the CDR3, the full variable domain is AAGVIQSPRHLIKEKRETATLKCYPIPRHDTVYWYQQGPGQDPQFLISFYEKMQSDKGSIPDRFSAQQFSDYHSELNMSSLELGDSALYFCASSYGLAGGPREQFFGPGTRLTVL.

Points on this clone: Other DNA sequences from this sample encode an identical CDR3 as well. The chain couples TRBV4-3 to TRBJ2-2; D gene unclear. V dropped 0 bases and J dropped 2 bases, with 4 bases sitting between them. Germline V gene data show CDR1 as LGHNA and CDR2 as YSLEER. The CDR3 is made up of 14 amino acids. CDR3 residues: CASSQDRNTGELFF. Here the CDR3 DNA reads TGCGCCAGCAGCCAAGATCGAAACACCGGGGAGCTGTTTTTT.

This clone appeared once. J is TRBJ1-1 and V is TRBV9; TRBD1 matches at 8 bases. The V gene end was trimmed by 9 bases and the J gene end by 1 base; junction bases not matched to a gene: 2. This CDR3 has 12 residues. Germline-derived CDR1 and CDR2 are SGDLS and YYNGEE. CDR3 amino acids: CATGTGNTEAFF. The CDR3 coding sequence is TGTGCCACCGGGACAGGGAACACTGAAGCTTTCTTT.

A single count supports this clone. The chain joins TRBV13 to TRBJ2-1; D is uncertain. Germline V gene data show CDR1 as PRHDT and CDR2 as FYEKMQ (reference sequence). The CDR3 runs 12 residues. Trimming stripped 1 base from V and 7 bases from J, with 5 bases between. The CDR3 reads CASSLEMNEQFF. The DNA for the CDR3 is TGTGCCAGCAGCTTAGAAATGAATGAGCAGTTCTTC.

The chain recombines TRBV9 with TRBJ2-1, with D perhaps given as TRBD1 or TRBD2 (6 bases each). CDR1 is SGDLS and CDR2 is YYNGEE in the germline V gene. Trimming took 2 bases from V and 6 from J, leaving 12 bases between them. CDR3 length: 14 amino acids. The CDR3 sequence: CASSVGGQLNEQFF. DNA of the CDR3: TGTGCCAGCAGCGTCGGGGGACAACTCAATGAGCAGTTCTTC.

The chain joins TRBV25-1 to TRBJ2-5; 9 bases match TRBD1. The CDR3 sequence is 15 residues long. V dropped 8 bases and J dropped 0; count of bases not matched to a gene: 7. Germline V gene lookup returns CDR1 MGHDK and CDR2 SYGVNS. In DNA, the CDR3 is TGTGCCAGCGGGGGACAGGGAGTGCACCAAGAGACCCAGTACTTC. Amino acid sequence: CASGGQGVHQETQYF.

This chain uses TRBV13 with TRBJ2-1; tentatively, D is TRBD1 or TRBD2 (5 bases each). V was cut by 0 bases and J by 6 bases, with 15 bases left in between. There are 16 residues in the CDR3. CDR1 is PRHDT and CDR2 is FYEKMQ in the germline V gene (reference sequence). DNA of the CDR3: TGTGCCAGCAGCTTAGGGGGACGGCTAGCCCTCAATGAGCAGTTCTTC. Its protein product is CASSLGGRLALNEQFF.